A selection of T cell receptor beta chains follows, all from one sample in a study of blood T cell repertoires in COVID-19. Data came from immunoSEQ multiplex PCR; TCRdb stores just in-frame clones and leaves some out. The sample has roughly 86,000 clones; about 78% are singletons. The sequenced sample consisted of peripheral blood. Every receptor here comes from a man aged 50 to 60 who had recovered from COVID-19. CDR3s include the opening cysteine and the closing phenylalanine or tryptophan. D genes are given only for firm matches. Only part of the rows carry a size: once, few, many, or a class if the clone is expanded.

>-|-|TRBJ2-3|TRBV10-3
CAISGGEDTQYF
TGTGCCATCAGTGGGGGGGAGGATACGCAGTATTTT
>-|TRBD1|TRBJ2-7|TRBV14
CASSLRRGQGSEQYF
TGTGCCAGCAGCCTTAGGCGGGGACAGGGGAGCGAGCAGTACTTC
>-|-|TRBJ2-1|TRBV20-1
CSASWYGDNLYNEQFF
TGCAGTGCTAGTTGGTACGGGGACAACCTCTACAATGAGCAGTTCTTC
>-|-|TRBJ2-2|TRBV7-8
CASSVGGAVNTGELFF
TGTGCCAGCAGCGTTGGCGGGGCAGTAAACACCGGGGAGCTGTTTTTT
>-|TRBD2|TRBJ2-1|TRBV9
CASSATSGNSYNEQFF
TGTGCCAGCAGCGCGACTAGCGGGAACTCCTACAATGAGCAGTTCTTC
>-|TRBD1|TRBJ1-2|TRBV14
CASSQEDRVGYTF
TGTGCCAGCAGCCAAGAGGACAGGGTCGGCTACACCTTC
>few|TRBD1|TRBJ1-5|TRBV5-6
CASSLNAGQRPNQPQHF
TGTGCCAGCAGCTTAAACGCGGGACAGCGGCCCAATCAGCCCCAGCATTTT
>many|-|TRBJ2-4|TRBV18
CASSPPGGGVNIQYF
TGTGCCAGCTCACCACCCGGAGGGGGCGTGAACATTCAGTACTTC
>few|-|TRBJ1-4|TRBV7-9
CASSQGFATNEKLFF
TGTGCCAGCAGCCAGGGCTTCGCAACTAATGAAAAACTGTTTTTT
>few|-|TRBJ1-3|TRBV7-2
CASIQGVGNTIYF
TGTGCCAGCATCCAAGGAGTCGGAAACACCATATATTTT
>-|-|TRBJ2-1|TRBV14
CASSQGRDSWNEQFF
TGTGCCAGCAGCCAAGGGAGGGATTCCTGGAATGAGCAGTTCTTC
>-|-|TRBJ1-5|TRBV19
CASSIGPQRDYQPQHF
TGTGCCAGTAGTATAGGGCCCCAGAGAGACTATCAGCCCCAGCATTTT
>-|-|TRBJ1-1|TRBV30
CAWSRKGQGNPEAFF
TGTGCCTGGAGTAGGAAGGGGCAGGGGAATCCTGAAGCTTTCTTT
>-|-|TRBJ2-7|TRBV30
CAWLRTSGTYEQYF
TGTGCCTGGTTGAGGACATCCGGCACCTACGAGCAGTACTTC
>once|-|TRBJ2-4|TRBV6-5
CASTSTEIAKNIQYF
TGTGCCAGCACCTCGACAGAAATAGCCAAAAACATTCAGTACTTC
>-|TRBD1|TRBJ2-2|TRBV18
CASSPLTGQVTGELFF
TGTGCCAGCTCACCCCTTACAGGACAGGTGACCGGGGAGCTGTTTTTT
>-|TRBD2|TRBJ2-3|TRBV6-2/TRBV6-3
CASSYSELAGTQYF
TGTGCCAGCAGTTACTCAGAACTAGCGGGCACGCAGTATTTT
>few|-|TRBJ1-2|TRBV2
CASRFQGAGYTF
TGTGCCAGCAGATTTCAGGGTGCGGGCTACACCTTC
>-|TRBD1|TRBJ1-5|TRBV18
CASSPGGQGDPQHF
TGTGCCAGCTCACCCGGGGGTCAGGGGGATCCCCAGCATTTT
>-|-|TRBJ1-2|TRBV6-5
CASRGQLNYGYTF
TGTGCCAGTCGTGGACAGCTTAACTATGGCTACACCTTC
>-|TRBD1|TRBJ1-4|TRBV9
CASSVMDRGWEKLFF
TGTGCCAGCAGCGTGATGGACAGGGGTTGGGAAAAACTGTTTTTT
>-|TRBD1|TRBJ1-1|TRBV3-1/TRBV3-2
CASSQIPGQRAFF
TGTGCCAGCAGCCAAATTCCGGGACAGAGAGCTTTCTTT
>-|TRBD2|TRBJ2-5|TRBV5-4
CASSLPPAGGKETQYF
TGTGCCAGCAGCCTGCCCCCCGCGGGGGGTAAAGAGACCCAGTACTTC
>medium-sized|-|TRBJ2-7|TRBV11-1
CASSIKGEPSYEQYF
TGTGCCAGCAGCATTAAGGGGGAACCTTCCTACGAGCAGTACTTC
>-|TRBD1|TRBJ2-2|TRBV4-1
CASSQARGFTGELFF
TGCGCCAGCAGCCAAGCCAGGGGGTTCACCGGGGAGCTGTTTTTT